This T cell receptor beta chain was recovered during a study of breast tumors, draining lymph nodes, adjacent tissues (TCRdb year 2016). In terms of the full investigation: TCR beta repertoires were compared across tumor, adjacent nontumor tissue and axillary lymph nodes obtained from breast cancer patients. The study aimed to assess the relationships and possible T-cell exchange between tumor, surrounding tissue and draining lymph node repertoires in human breast cancer.

Per the germline V gene, WSHSY is the CDR1 and SAAADI is the CDR2. After removal of 7 bases from V and 2 bases from J, the junction retains 14 bases not matched to a gene. The CDR3 numbers 17 residues from cysteine through phenylalanine. Of the read, only the CDR3 DNA is kept; its 51 bases are in frame from base 1. The lymph node samples were taken from the axillary draining lymph nodes of breast cancer patients. Instrument used: Illumina HiSeq 2000. TCR beta chain libraries were generated through multiplex PCR amplification. High-throughput sequencing was used to analyze the amplified TCR beta chain products. Clones were called with MiXCR by TCRdb after fastp trimmed the public reads at Q25, and only in-frame beta chains were retained. Entries that share a CDR3 protein sequence are merged under the most common genes and DNA. In all, the sample holds approximately 140,000 distinct CDR3 sequences, and approximately 30% of those were seen once. The ten top clones hold about 2.3% of the sample.

What the study reported, not specific to this receptor: In luminal-like breast cancer, tumor and nontumor tissue repertoires resembled each other significantly more than in basal-like breast cancer. Tumor T-cell repertoires showed less diversity than lymph node repertoires and more diversity than nontumor tissue repertoires, and tumor T-cell repertoires showed preferential V and J gene usage. The data were considered consistent with the idea that most tumor T cells come from the lymph node and then expand in tumor tissue. The conclusion that tumor T cells originate in lymph nodes was presented as consistent with a hypothesis rather than as directly demonstrated.

This clonotype was recorded at least ten times. Its cognate antigen has yet to be identified. No qualities accompany the bases; no much larger clone lies one base away. The specimen was axillary lymph node tissue. The receptor's source is a female donor with breast cancer. Some clones in this sample may be carry-over from other donors' samples. In this chain, TRBV10-2 is recombined with TRBJ2-5, and 9 bases in between align with TRBD2. The CDR3 here reads CASTHMRGGPGQETQYF. The DNA is TGCGCCAGCACCCATATGCGGGGGGGCCCGGGGCAAGAGACCCAGTACTTC.